These 18 T cell receptor beta chains share one sample of origin, sequenced in a study of a mutant IDH1 vaccine in newly diagnosed glioma. Their antigens are not known. Time point reported: week 23, last vaccination. Each vaccine dose was 300 ug of mutant IDH1 20-mer peptide, with topical imiquimod. The method was immunoSEQ multiplex PCR; TCRdb's version includes in-frame clones alone and lacks a portion of them. Of 75,000 to 80,000 clones in the sample, more than 70% were seen once. Sequenced here: PBMCs, sampled from a glioma patient whose treatment included an IDH1 peptide vaccine. These TCRs come from a woman aged 45-65 years with glioma.

The genes are TRBV27 and TRBJ2-7, with TRBD1 matching 7 bases. Losses at the gene ends were 2 bases for V and 3 bases for J; bases not matched to a gene: 10. This CDR3 is built from 16 residues. Per the germline V gene, CDR1 is MNHEY and CDR2 is SMNVEV (reference sequence). The CDR3 loop reads CASSLLVRTGIYEQYF. In DNA, the CDR3 is TGTGCCAGCAGTTTACTAGTCCGGACAGGCATCTACGAGCAGTACTTC.

The chain is built from TRBV4-2 and TRBJ2-5; possible D gene TRBD2, 6 bases. CDR3 length equals 13 residues. The germline V gene has CDR1 LGHNA and CDR2 YNFKEQ. Between the trimmed V and J ends, which lost 1 base and 5 bases, there was a span of 8 bases. Here the CDR3 DNA reads TGTGCCAGCAGCCAAGCGGGGGTGGAGACCCAGTACTTC. Its protein product is CASSQAGVETQYF.

The V gene is TRBV7-3, the J gene TRBJ2-2, with TRBD1 matching over 7 bases. The trim removed 3 bases at V and 6 bases at J, leaving 7 bases unmatched. The CDR3 extends over 15 amino acids. Germline CDR1 and CDR2: SGHTA and FQGTGA. The CDR3 is CASSFRGQGAGELFF. DNA of the CDR3: TGTGCCAGCAGCTTCCGCGGTCAGGGGGCCGGGGAGCTGTTTTTT.

The rearrangement joins TRBV7-8 to TRBJ2-4; the match to TRBD2 covers 8 bases. The germline V gene encodes CDR1 SGHVS and CDR2 FQNEAQ. Trimming removed 5 bases from V and 1 base from J; junction bases left unmatched: 7. CDR3 length: 16 residues. In DNA, the CDR3 is TGTGCCAGCAGCCATAAGCGGGAGTTGGCCAAAAACATTCAGTACTTC. The encoded protein is CASSHKRELAKNIQYF.

In this sample, this clone turned up once. This chain uses TRBV27 with TRBJ1-1; possible D gene TRBD1, 6 bases. Trimming pared 5 bases from V and 1 base from J, leaving 14 bases between. The CDR3 consists of 15 residues. The germline V gene encodes CDR1 MNHEY and CDR2 SMNVEV (reference sequence). The CDR3 nucleotides are TGTGCCAGCAGTATTCTACGGGGGCCGAACACTGAAGCTTTCTTT. Protein: CASSILRGPNTEAFF.

The chain joins TRBV7-9 to TRBJ1-2; 10 nucleotides align to TRBD1. CDR1 and CDR2 (germline): SEHNR, FQNEAQ (reference sequence). The V and J ends lost 3 bases and 5 bases, in that order; junction bases with no gene match: 9. The CDR3 consists of 16 residues. This CDR3 reads CASSFQDRGLKYGYTF. DNA for the CDR3: TGTGCCAGCAGCTTCCAAGACAGGGGGCTAAAATATGGCTACACCTTC.

Details on this clone: The same CDR3 can be traced to other DNA sequences in this sample. This chain joins TRBV30 and TRBJ2-1, with D perhaps matching TRBD2 (5 bases). V shed 0 bases and J shed 6 bases, with 9 bases lying between them. CDR1 is GTSNPN, CDR2 SVGIG, per germline (reference sequence). The CDR3 loop spans 13 amino acids. This CDR3 is CAWSVGGGNEQFF. CDR3 DNA: TGTGCCTGGAGTGTTGGAGGTGGCAATGAGCAGTTCTTC.

This chain links TRBV6-6 with TRBJ2-6, with 10 bases aligning to TRBD1. V shed 8 bases and J 0 bases; nucleotides not matched to a gene: 4. Germline CDR1 is MNHNY and CDR2 is SVGAGI (reference sequence). The CDR3 runs to 16 residues. CDR3 DNA sequence: TGTGCCAGCCGGGACAGGGGCCTCTCTGGGGCCAACGTCCTGACTTTC. It is translated as CASRDRGLSGANVLTF.

The chain is built from TRBV7-3 and TRBJ2-5; 8 nucleotides match TRBD1. The CDR3 contains 13 residues. Germline CDR1 reads SGHTA; CDR2 reads FQGTGA. V was clipped by 5 bases and J by 5 bases; unmatched bases: 4. The CDR3 DNA sequence: TGTGCCAGCAGCCGGACAGGGTTTGAGACCCAGTACTTC. This encodes CASSRTGFETQYF. The entire variable domain, with the rest obtained from reference TRBV7-3 and TRBJ2-5, is as follows: GAGVSQTPSNKVTEKGKYVELRCDPISGHTALYWYRQSLGQGPEFLIYFQGTGAADDSGLPNDRFFAVRPEGSVSTLKIQRTERGDSAVYLCASSRTGFETQYFGPGTRLLVL.

The chain links TRBV27 to TRBJ2-1, with TRBD2 matching over 7 bases. The CDR3 sequence is 13 residues long. V lost 10 bases to trimming and J lost 7 bases; unmatched junction nucleotides: 10. The germline gives CDR1 MNHEY, CDR2 SMNVEV (reference sequence). The CDR3 region is CATLLYGGNEQFF. DNA of the CDR3: TGTGCCACTCTTCTATACGGGGGGAATGAGCAGTTCTTC.

The gene calls are TRBV9 and TRBJ2-7; either TRBD1 or TRBD2 may fit D (7 bases each). This CDR3 is built from 16 residues. CDR1 is SGDLS, CDR2 YYNGEE, per germline. V was clipped by 4 bases and J by 2 bases, with 19 bases between them. The CDR3: CASSTPGEGAPYEQYF. The CDR3, as DNA: TGTGCCAGCAGCACCCCCGGGGAGGGGGCTCCCTACGAGCAGTACTTC.

The chain employs TRBV11-3 and TRBJ2-2, with D possibly TRBD2 on 6 matching bases. The CDR3 contains 15 residues. Trimming cost V 3 bases and J 0 bases, with 8 bases left between them. Germline loops: CDR1 SGHNT, CDR2 YENEEA. The CDR3 DNA is TGTGCCAGCAGCTTCCGCGGGGCGAACACCGGGGAGCTGTTTTTT. This codes for CASSFRGANTGELFF.

The chain carries TRBV5-6 and TRBJ2-1, with 7 nucleotides matching TRBD1. Trimming cost V 4 bases and J 5 bases; bases outside gene matches: 6. Germline lookup yields CDR1 SGHDT and CDR2 YYEEEE. The length of the CDR3 is 14 residues. CDR3 coding DNA: TGTGCCAGCAGCCAACAGGGGAGCGACAATGAGCAGTTCTTC. Translating it yields CASSQQGSDNEQFF.

V is TRBV6-5 and J is TRBJ1-2; the D gene is possibly TRBD1 (5 bases). Between the trimmed V and J ends, which lost 4 bases and 5 bases, there was a span of 17 bases. The CDR3 has 15 amino acids. Germline V gene data show CDR1 as MNHEY and CDR2 as SVGAGI. In DNA form, the CDR3 reads TGTGCCAGCAGTTCATCCGGGACTGCTCCTTATGGCTACACCTTC. It encodes CASSSSGTAPYGYTF.

The table lists this clone with a count of one. The chain employs TRBV5-1 and TRBJ1-4, with D possibly TRBD1 on 5 matching bases. Germline V gives CDR1 SGHRS, CDR2 YFSETQ. Trimming stripped 3 bases from V and 8 bases from J, with 11 bases between. The CDR3 has 13 amino acids. CDR3 nucleotides: TGCGCCAGCAGCTCTCCAGGGAGCGAAAAACTGTTTTTT. Protein product: CASSSPGSEKLFF.

This rearrangement joins TRBV5-4 to TRBJ1-6, with 7 nucleotides matching TRBD1. Trimming removed 1 base from V and 8 bases from J; junction bases left unmatched: 3. From germline, CDR1 is SGHNT and CDR2 YYREEE (reference sequence). The CDR3 has 14 amino acids. The CDR3 DNA follows: TGTGCCAGCAGCTTGCGGGACAGATATTCACCCCTCCACTTT. Residues: CASSLRDRYSPLHF.

The chain couples TRBV28 to TRBJ1-1; D gene ambiguous. Germline V gene data show CDR1 as MDHEN and CDR2 as SYDVKM. V lost 3 bases to trimming and J lost 9 bases, with 17 bases between them. This CDR3 spans 14 amino acids. The CDR3 nucleotides are TGTGCCAGCAGTTTGAGGGTAGGGTCAACAAAAGCTTTCTTT. Translating gives CASSLRVGSTKAFF.

The chain has TRBV27 and TRBJ2-7, with a possible D match to TRBD1 (6 bases). This CDR3 contains 14 residues. Germline CDR1 and CDR2: MNHEY and SMNVEV (reference sequence). V was pared by 5 bases and J by 2 bases, with 13 bases between. The CDR3 sequence is CASSHQGGTYEQYF. The CDR3, as DNA: TGTGCCAGCAGTCACCAAGGGGGTACCTACGAGCAGTACTTC.